This T cell receptor beta chain was profiled in a study of cytomegalovirus exposure and HLA in healthy donors. 60 Vbeta and 13 Jbeta primers were used in PCR. Original processing methods: The count from a later analysis was about 80 million unique TCR beta chains, some 11 million of them shared. The protocol was immunoSEQ multiplex PCR, while the TCRdb copy is restricted to in-frame clones and leaves out a portion. V and J calls and clone size follow that table, whereas D and trimming were derived from the DNA. The repertoire has approximately 110,000 clones, over 80% of them found once; the top ten carry around 0.24%. General study results and limits: In presence/absence analyses, roughly uniform sequencing depth across donors was assumed. Several of the most significant clusters appeared, in a later analysis, to be linked to common viral pathogens. In an earlier analysis, about 87% or about 30%: the productive usage of most TCR beta V segments.

The CDR3 is 15 amino acids. Germline lookup yields CDR1 GTSNPN and CDR2 SVGIG (reference sequence). Trimming took 3 bases from V and 9 from J; bases not matched to a gene: 9. As for this clone: The antigen is unknown.

The sequenced sample was PBMCs. The chain is built from TRBV30 and TRBJ1-6; 9 bases fit TRBD1. The receptor comes from a man between 45 and 60 years old in good health and CMV-seronegative. The CDR3, as DNA: TGTGCCTGGAGCCACCGGGGGACAGGGAGTTCACCCCTCCACTTT. This gives the protein CAWSHRGTGSSPLHF.